The 17 T cell receptor beta chains in this list originate from one sample, sequenced in a study of identical twins. TCRdb reprocessed the 5' RACE reads via MiXCR and lists one record per CDR3 protein. The data hold about 1.7 million distinct CDR3 sequences, with around a third observed a single time. The sample comprised cord blood. The receptors were gathered from a newborn girl in good health.

The gene calls are TRBV7-9 and TRBJ2-7; 12 bases fit TRBD2. Germline values: CDR1 SEHNR, CDR2 FQNEAQ (reference sequence). V lost 5 bases, J lost 2 bases, and 10 bases stayed unmatched. The CDR3 is made up of 17 amino acids. The CDR3 DNA reads TGTGCCAGCAGCCCAGGACTAGCGGGACGAAATACCTACGAGCAGTACTTC. The encoded protein is CASSPGLAGRNTYEQYF.

The chain couples TRBV6-1 to TRBJ2-4, with no clear D. Matching the DNA end better, TRBJ2-7 makes the J call doubtful. The CDR3 consists of 11 residues. CDR1 and CDR2 (germline): MNHNS, SASEGT. The CDR3 here is CASSHHYEQYF. The CDR3 coding sequence is TGTGCCAGCAGTCACCATTACGAGCAGTACTTC.

The J gene is TRBJ1-4, the V gene TRBV5-1; D is undetermined. Trimming removed 0 bases from V and 3 bases from J, with 6 bases in between. This CDR3 has 14 residues. From germline, CDR1 is SGHRS and CDR2 YFSETQ. The CDR3 bases are TGCGCCAGCAGCTTGGCAGCTCCTAATGAAAAACTGTTTTTT. This translates into CASSLAAPNEKLFF. The full variable domain, completed using reference TRBV5-1 and TRBJ1-4, is KAGVTQTPRYLIKTRGQQVTLSCSPISGHRSVSWYQQTPGQGLQFLFEYFSETQRNKGNFPGRFSGRQFSNSRSEMNVSTLELGDSALYLCASSLAAPNEKLFFGSGTQLSVL.

The chain is built from TRBV12-3 or TRBV12-4 and TRBJ1-1; D possibly corresponds to TRBD1 (6 bases). Trimming removed 5 bases from V and 0 bases from J, with 13 bases in between. This CDR3 spans 15 amino acids. The CDR3 sequence is CASSRPTGVNTEAFF. CDR3 nucleotides: TGTGCCAGCAGTCGACCGACAGGAGTGAACACTGAAGCTTTCTTT.

This clonotype was picked up a small number of times. The chain links TRBV2 to TRBJ2-2; a possible D gene is TRBD2 (5 bases). Per the germline V gene, CDR1 is SNHLY and CDR2 is FYNNEI. The germline V and J ends were trimmed by 2 bases and 2 bases, with 15 bases remaining between them. The CDR3 is 17 residues long. The CDR3 sequence is CASSERSRGDNTGELFF. The CDR3 DNA reads TGTGCCAGCAGTGAAAGGTCCCGGGGAGATAACACCGGGGAGCTGTTTTTT.

This clonotype was recorded many times. The rearrangement joins TRBV6-5 to TRBJ1-2; 8 positions match TRBD1. The CDR3 runs to 15 residues. V dropped 0 bases and J dropped 4; count of bases not matched to a gene: 4. CDR1 is MNHEY, CDR2 SVGAGI, per germline. The DNA of the CDR3 is TGTGCCAGCAGTTACTCAATAGGACAGGGCTATGGCTACACCTTC. This sequence encodes CASSYSIGQGYGYTF.

The J gene is TRBJ2-5, the V gene TRBV6-5, with a tentative D call TRBD1 (6 bases). Deletions cut 7 bases from V and 11 bases from J, with 23 bases between. The CDR3 totals 14 residues. Germline V CDR1 and CDR2: MNHEY, SVGAGI. CDR3 protein: CASIQTGRDNEQYF. In DNA, the CDR3 is TGTGCCAGCATCCAGACAGGTAGAGACAATGAGCAGTACTTC.

This clonotype was seen only a few times. The rearrangement joins TRBV20-1 to TRBJ2-7; tentatively, D is TRBD2 (6 bases). The CDR3 extends over 13 amino acids. CDR1 and CDR2 (germline): DFQATT, SNEGSKA (reference sequence). The V gene lost 4 bases and the J gene lost 8 bases, with 18 bases spanning the gap. This CDR3 is CSATHRGYLQQYF. CDR3 coding DNA: TGCAGTGCTACCCACCGGGGGTACCTACAGCAGTACTTC.

This rearrangement joins TRBV4-2 to TRBJ1-5; weak D call: TRBD1 (5 bases). The germline gives CDR1 LGHNA, CDR2 YNFKEQ. The CDR3 extends over 17 amino acids. V gave up 1 base and J gave up 0 bases, with 13 bases separating them. CDR3 loop: CASSQVKQGYSNQPQHF. As DNA, the CDR3 is TGTGCCAGCAGCCAAGTTAAGCAGGGCTATAGCAATCAGCCCCAGCATTTT.

The CDR3, as DNA: TGTGCCAGCAGTTACCTGGACAGGACGCCCCCCAATCAGCCCCAGCATTTT. Its protein is CASSYLDRTPPNQPQHF. The chain recombines TRBV6-5 with TRBJ1-5, with 7 positions matching TRBD1. The CDR3 length is 17 residues. V trimming: 2 bases; J trimming: 3 bases; junction bases outside the gene matches: 10. CDR1 and CDR2 from the germline V gene are MNHEY and SVGAGI.

This clonotype was counted many times. The V gene is TRBV7-2, the J gene TRBJ1-2; no definite D call. The germline V and J ends were trimmed by 1 base and 1 base, with 13 bases remaining between them. Germline V gene lookup returns CDR1 SGHTA and CDR2 FQGNSA. The CDR3 has 16 residues. The DNA for the CDR3 is TGTGCCAGCAGCTTAGAGCACGGTATTAATAACTATGGCTACACCTTC. Translating gives CASSLEHGINNYGYTF.

The V and J genes are TRBV29-1 and TRBJ1-6; D is ambiguous. V was pared by 5 bases and J by 5 bases, with 10 bases between. The CDR3 consists of 13 residues. Looked up from germline, CDR1 is SQVTM and CDR2 is ANQGSEA. CDR3 sequence reads: CSVRYNHNSPLHF. In DNA form, the CDR3 reads TGCAGCGTTCGGTACAACCATAATTCACCCCTCCACTTT.

The chain uses TRBV21-1 and TRBJ1-1; no check of the table's D call, TRBD1, against the DNA was made. TRBV21-1 is a listed pseudogene. This CDR3 region has 15 residues. This CDR3 reads CASSKRARANTEAFF. The CDR3 nucleotides read TGTGCCAGCAGCAAACGCGCCAGGGCGAACACTGAAGCTTTCTTT.

On this clonotype: One end of the junction varies from germline; a read error may be responsible. This chain joins TRBV9 and TRBJ1-6, with unresolved D. Germline lookup yields CDR1 SGDLS and CDR2 YYNGEE. The CDR3 consists of 13 residues. CDR3 sequence: CASSRIYDSPLHF. The CDR3 DNA is TGTGCCAGCAGCCGAATCTATGATTCACCCCTCCACTTT.

This clonotype was seen a handful of times. This chain uses TRBV5-1 with TRBJ2-7; D possibly uses TRBD1 or TRBD2 (5 bases each). CDR1 SGHRS and CDR2 YFSETQ come from the germline V gene. This CDR3 is built from 14 residues. V was shortened by 4 bases and J by 5 bases, with 16 bases between the two germline ends. This chain's CDR3 is CASSLGTVRNEQYF. The CDR3 DNA is TGCGCCAGCAGCCTGGGGACGGTCCGTAACGAGCAGTACTTC.

V gene TRBV3-1 combines with J gene TRBJ2-5; D not certain. Germline lookup yields CDR1 LGHDT and CDR2 YNNKEL (reference sequence). The CDR3 is made up of 13 amino acids. The V end was cut by 0 bases, the J end by 11 bases, with 13 bases between. Here the CDR3 DNA reads TGTGCCAGCAGCCAAGATTTTTTGGAACAGCAGTACTTC. Protein sequence: CASSQDFLEQQYF.

Details on this clonotype: This may come from a read error, since a much larger clone is one base off. V gene TRBV6-5 combines with J gene TRBJ2-7; D not resolved. The CDR3 length is 14 residues. Trimming took 6 bases from V and 3 from J, leaving 15 bases between them. Germline V gene sequence: CDR1 MNHEY, CDR2 SVGAGI. The CDR3 DNA is TGTGCCAGCAGCTCCGGACGGCTCTACTACGAGCAGTACTTC. It yields the protein CASSSGRLYYEQYF.